A single sample gave rise to the 6 T cell receptor beta chains below, sequenced in a study of blood T cells in healthy people across ages (dated by TCRdb to the mid-2010s). Receptors were amplified or captured by 5' RACE. The sequencer listed for this sample is Illumina HiSeq 2500. A second PCR of about 7 to 12 cycles was run with a J-beta primer mix and a sample-barcoded 5' primer. TCRdb's own reprocessing of the public reads used fastp at Q25 and MiXCR and kept productive beta chains. Identical CDR3 proteins give one entry, which carries the most common genes and DNA. The sample includes about 1.8 million distinct CDR3 sequences, with roughly 52% observed a single time. The top ten clonotypes cover approximately 2.1% of the sample. Sequencing input: blood. Source of these receptors: a woman aged 40 to 50 in good health.

This chain links TRBV27 with TRBJ2-1; D may be TRBD1 (5 bases). This CDR3 comprises 19 residues. CDR1 and CDR2 (germline): MNHEY, SMNVEV (reference sequence). V was shortened by 2 bases and J by 0 bases, with 20 bases between the two germline ends. CDR3 coding DNA: TGTGCCAGCAGTTTAGCCCCTCCGCAGGGCACATTCTCCTACAATGAGCAGTTCTTC. This gives the protein CASSLAPPQGTFSYNEQFF.

The V and J genes are TRBV14 and TRBJ1-6; D is ambiguous. CDR3 length equals 12 residues. Trimming cost V 4 bases and J 6 bases, with 4 bases left between them. Germline CDR1 and CDR2: SGHDN and FVKESK. The CDR3 sequence: CASSRPNSPLHF. CDR3 nucleotide sequence: TGTGCCAGCAGCCGTCCTAATTCACCCCTCCACTTT.

The rearrangement links TRBV20-1 to TRBJ2-4; the match to TRBD2 covers 15 bases. This CDR3 has 18 residues. In germline, CDR1 is DFQATT, CDR2 SNEGSKA (reference sequence). V dropped 4 bases and J dropped 6; count of bases not matched to a gene: 13. CDR3 sequence (DNA): TGCAGTGCTACCCAAACGGGGACTAGCGGGGGGCGGGGAAACATTCAGTACTTC. Translated, it gives CSATQTGTSGGRGNIQYF.

The count of this clonotype is one. Relative to the germline gene, one junction end is altered; a read error may explain this. The chain has TRBV28 and TRBJ2-4, with unresolved D. The end of the DNA fits TRBJ2-5 better, so the J call may be wrong. Germline CDR1 reads MDHEN; CDR2 reads SYDVKM. The CDR3 runs 12 residues. CDR3 nucleotide sequence: TGTGCCAGCATTTTATCTGCAGGGACCCAGTACTTC. This gives the protein CASILSAGTQYF.

The chain recombines TRBV4-1 with TRBJ1-1; the D gene is possibly TRBD1 (5 bases). Deletions cut 3 bases from V and 10 bases from J, with 21 bases between. Germline assignment: CDR1 MGHRA and CDR2 YSYEKL. The CDR3 consists of 15 residues. The CDR3 DNA reads as TGCGCCAGCAGCCAGGGTGGGGGACTAGGGTTGGGAGCTTTCTTT. It codes for CASSQGGGLGLGAFF.

This sequence joins TRBV5-1 and TRBJ1-4, with 8 bases that match TRBD1. The trim removed 2 bases at V and 8 bases at J, leaving 5 bases unmatched. Germline V gives CDR1 SGHRS, CDR2 YFSETQ. There are 14 residues in the CDR3. The CDR3 region has the DNA TGCGCCAGCAGCTTACAACAGGGGGAGGAAAAACTGTTTTTT. This gives the protein CASSLQQGEEKLFF.